This T cell receptor beta chain is drawn from a study of blood T cell repertoires in COVID-19. At the level of the study: Samples of COVID-19 (acute and convalescent) were obtained from the United States, Italy and Spain. PBMCs, B-cell-depleted T cells, or T cells provided the cDNA or gDNA that made up the material.

The CDR3 extends over 14 amino acids. V was shortened by 2 bases and J by 2 bases, with 10 bases between the two germline ends. CDR1 is MDHEN and CDR2 is SYDVKM in the germline V gene. Under the authors' procedure: Researchers report that nucleated cell counts were estimated from reference gene primer amplification. The protocol was immunoSEQ multiplex PCR, while the TCRdb copy is restricted to in-frame clones and leaves out a portion. V and J calls and clone size are as listed in that table; D and trimming were resolved from the DNA. The table lists hundreds of thousands of clones, about 85% of them singletons. This clone has a handful of counts.

This clonotype originated in a human donor in a cohort sampled during active COVID-19. This rearrangement joins TRBV28 to TRBJ2-7, with a tentative D call TRBD1 (7 bases). The sample taken for sequencing was peripheral blood. In nucleotides, the CDR3 is TGTGCCAGCAGTTTACAGGGGGGAACCTACGAGCAGTACTTC. Residues: CASSLQGGTYEQYF.